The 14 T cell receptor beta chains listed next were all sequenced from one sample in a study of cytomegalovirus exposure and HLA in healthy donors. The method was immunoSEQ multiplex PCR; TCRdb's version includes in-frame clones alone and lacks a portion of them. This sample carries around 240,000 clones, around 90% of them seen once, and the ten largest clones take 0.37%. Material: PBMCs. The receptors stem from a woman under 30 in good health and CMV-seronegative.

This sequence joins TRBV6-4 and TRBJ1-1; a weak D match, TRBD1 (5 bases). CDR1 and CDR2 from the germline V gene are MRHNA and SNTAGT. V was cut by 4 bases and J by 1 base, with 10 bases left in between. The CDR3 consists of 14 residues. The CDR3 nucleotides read TGTGCCAGCAGTGTTGGGGGGAAGAACACTGAAGCTTTCTTT. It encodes CASSVGGKNTEAFF.

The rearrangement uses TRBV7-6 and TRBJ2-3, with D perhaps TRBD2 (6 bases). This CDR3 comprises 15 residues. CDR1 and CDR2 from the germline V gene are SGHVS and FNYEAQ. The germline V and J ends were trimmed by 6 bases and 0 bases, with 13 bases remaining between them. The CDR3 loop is CASRPGGASTDTQYF. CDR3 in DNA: TGTGCCAGCAGACCCGGAGGGGCCAGCACAGATACGCAGTATTTT.

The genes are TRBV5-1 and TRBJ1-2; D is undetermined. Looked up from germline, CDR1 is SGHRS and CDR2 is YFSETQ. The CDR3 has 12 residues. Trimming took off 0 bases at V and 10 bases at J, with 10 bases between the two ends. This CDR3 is CASSLDFRIYTF. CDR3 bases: TGCGCCAGCAGCTTGGATTTCAGGATCTACACCTTC. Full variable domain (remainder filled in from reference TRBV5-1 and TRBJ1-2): KAGVTQTPRYLIKTRGQQVTLSCSPISGHRSVSWYQQTPGQGLQFLFEYFSETQRNKGNFPGRFSGRQFSNSRSEMNVSTLELGDSALYLCASSLDFRIYTFGSGTRLTVV.

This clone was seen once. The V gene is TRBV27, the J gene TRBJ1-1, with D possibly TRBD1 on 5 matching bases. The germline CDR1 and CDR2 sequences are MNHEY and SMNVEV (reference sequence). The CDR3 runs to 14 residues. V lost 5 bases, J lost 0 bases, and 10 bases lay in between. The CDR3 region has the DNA TGTGCCAGCAGTCCTACAGGACTGAACACTGAAGCTTTCTTT. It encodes CASSPTGLNTEAFF.

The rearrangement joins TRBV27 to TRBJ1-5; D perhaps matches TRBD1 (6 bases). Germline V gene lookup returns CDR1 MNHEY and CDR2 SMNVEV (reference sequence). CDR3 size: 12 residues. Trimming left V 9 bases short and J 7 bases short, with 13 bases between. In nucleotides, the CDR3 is TGTGCCAGTTCTAGGGGGTCCCAGCCCCAGCATTTT. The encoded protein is CASSRGSQPQHF.

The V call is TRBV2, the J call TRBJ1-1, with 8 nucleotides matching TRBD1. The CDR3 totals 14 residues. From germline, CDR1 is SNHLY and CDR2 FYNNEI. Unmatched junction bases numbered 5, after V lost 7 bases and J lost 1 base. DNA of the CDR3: TGTGCCAGCAATCGACAGGGGAAGAACACTGAAGCTTTCTTT. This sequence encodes CASNRQGKNTEAFF.

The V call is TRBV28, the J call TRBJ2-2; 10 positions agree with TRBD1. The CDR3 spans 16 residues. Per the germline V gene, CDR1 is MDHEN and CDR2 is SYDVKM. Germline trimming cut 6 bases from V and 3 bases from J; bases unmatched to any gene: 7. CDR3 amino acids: CASSRPGTGDTGELFF. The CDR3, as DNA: TGTGCCAGCAGCAGACCCGGGACAGGGGACACCGGGGAGCTGTTTTTT.

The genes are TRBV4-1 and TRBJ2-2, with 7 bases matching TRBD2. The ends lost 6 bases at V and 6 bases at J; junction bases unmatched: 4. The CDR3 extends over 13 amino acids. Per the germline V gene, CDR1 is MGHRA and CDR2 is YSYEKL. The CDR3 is CASRLSGAGELFF. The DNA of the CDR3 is TGCGCCAGCAGACTGAGCGGGGCCGGGGAGCTGTTTTTT.

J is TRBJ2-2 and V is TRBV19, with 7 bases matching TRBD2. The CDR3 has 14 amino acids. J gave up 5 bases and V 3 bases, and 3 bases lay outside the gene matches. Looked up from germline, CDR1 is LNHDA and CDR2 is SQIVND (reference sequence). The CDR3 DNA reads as TGTGCCAGTAGTATTGCTAGCGGAACCGGGGAGCTGTTTTTT. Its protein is CASSIASGTGELFF.

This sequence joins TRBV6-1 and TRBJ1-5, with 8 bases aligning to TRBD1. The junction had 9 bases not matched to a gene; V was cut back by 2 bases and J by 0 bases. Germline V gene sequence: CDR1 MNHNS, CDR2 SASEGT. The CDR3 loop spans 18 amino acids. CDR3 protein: CASSERRDRLYSNQPQHF. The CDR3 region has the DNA TGTGCCAGCAGTGAACGGCGGGACAGGCTGTATAGCAATCAGCCCCAGCATTTT.

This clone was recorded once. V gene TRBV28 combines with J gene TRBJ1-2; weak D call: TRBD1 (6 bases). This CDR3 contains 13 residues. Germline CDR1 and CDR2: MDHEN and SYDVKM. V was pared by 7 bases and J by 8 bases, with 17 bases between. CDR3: CASTQGGAGGYTF. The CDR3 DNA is TGTGCCAGCACCCAAGGGGGGGCTGGGGGCTACACCTTC.

CDR3 nucleotide sequence: TGTGCCAGCAGCTTAGTACCGGACAGCTCCTACGAGCAGTACTTC. The encoded protein is CASSLVPDSSYEQYF. J is TRBJ2-7 and V is TRBV7-2; D may be TRBD1 (6 bases). The CDR3 covers 15 residues. Trimming cost V 1 base and J 0 bases, with 10 bases left between them. CDR1 and CDR2 from the germline V gene are SGHTA and FQGNSA.

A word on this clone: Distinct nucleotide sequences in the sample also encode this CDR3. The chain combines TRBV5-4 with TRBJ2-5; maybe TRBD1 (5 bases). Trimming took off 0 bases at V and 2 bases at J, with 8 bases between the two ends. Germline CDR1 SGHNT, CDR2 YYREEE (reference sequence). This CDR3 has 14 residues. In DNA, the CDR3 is TGTGCCAGCAGCTTGGCCTCAGGGCAAGAGACCCAGTACTTC. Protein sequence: CASSLASGQETQYF. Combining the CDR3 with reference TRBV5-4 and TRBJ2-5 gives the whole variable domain ETGVTQSPTHLIKTRGQQVTLRCSSQSGHNTVSWYQQALGQGPQFIFQYYREEENGRGNFPPRFSGLQFPNYSSELNVNALELDDSALYLCASSLASGQETQYFGPGTRLLVL.

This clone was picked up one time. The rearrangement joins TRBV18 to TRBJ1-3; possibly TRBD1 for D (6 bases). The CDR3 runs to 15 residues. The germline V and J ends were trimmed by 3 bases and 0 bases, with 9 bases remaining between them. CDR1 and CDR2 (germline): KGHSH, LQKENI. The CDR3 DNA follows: TGTGCCAGCTCACCCCAGGGGATCTCTGGAAACACCATATATTTT. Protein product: CASSPQGISGNTIYF.